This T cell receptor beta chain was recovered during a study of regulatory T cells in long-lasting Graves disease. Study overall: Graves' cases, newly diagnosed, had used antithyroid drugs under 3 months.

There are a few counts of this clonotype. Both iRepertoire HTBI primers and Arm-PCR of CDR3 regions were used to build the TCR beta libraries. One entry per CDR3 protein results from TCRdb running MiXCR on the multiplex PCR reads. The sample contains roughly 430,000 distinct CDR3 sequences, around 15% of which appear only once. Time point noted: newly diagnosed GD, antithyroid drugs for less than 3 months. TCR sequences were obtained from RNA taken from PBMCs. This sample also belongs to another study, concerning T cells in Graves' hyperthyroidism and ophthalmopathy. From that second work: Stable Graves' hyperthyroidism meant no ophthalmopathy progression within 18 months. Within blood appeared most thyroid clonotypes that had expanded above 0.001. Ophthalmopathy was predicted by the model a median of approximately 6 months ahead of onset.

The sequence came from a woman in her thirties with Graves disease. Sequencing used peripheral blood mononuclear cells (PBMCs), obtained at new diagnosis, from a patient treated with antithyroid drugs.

Written as DNA, the CDR3 is TGTGCCAGCAGCTTAGCGACAGAAAACTATGGCTACACCTTC. It yields the protein CASSLATENYGYTF. V and J are TRBV7-2 and TRBJ1-2, with D perhaps TRBD1 (5 bases). CDR1 SGHTA and CDR2 FQGNSA come from the germline V gene. The CDR3 covers 14 residues. V lost 0 bases and J lost 2, with 7 bases in between.